This T cell receptor beta chain was sequenced during a study of CD8+ T cells in alopecia areata. Across the study: Treatment comprised oral tofacitinib, 5 to 10 mg twice daily, in treated patients. Tofacitinib therapy lasting 6 to 18 months was followed by 6 months off drug.

Germline CDR1 SQVTM, CDR2 ANQGSEA. The CDR3 has 10 amino acids. V was shortened by 7 bases and J by 9 bases, with 12 bases between the two germline ends. It was cDNA, reverse transcribed from extracted RNA, that served as the sequencing template. Here immunoSEQ multiplex PCR was the method, and the copy in TCRdb shows in-frame clones only, minus some. This table holds 200,000 to 250,000 clones, 57% found once. This clone came up a few times. The chain uses TRBV29-1 and TRBJ1-1; maybe TRBD1 (6 bases). The origin of this receptor is a human donor with alopecia areata. This material consisted of CD4+ T cells sorted from blood, taken at week 0. The CDR3 DNA follows: TGCAGCGACGACAGGACAAAAGCTTTCTTT. It yields the protein CSDDRTKAFF.